This record looks at one TCR beta chain sequence and its context. As yet, its antigen is unknown. Time point of the sample: sample taken at primary tumor resection. Frozen PBMC, nontumor lung or tumor provided whole RNA, which was sequenced unsorted. TCRdb processed the 5' RACE reads anew with MiXCR; each CDR3 protein has one entry. Of 60,000 to 80,000 distinct CDR3 sequences in the sample, less than 15% were seen once. This entry is derived from a study of spatial heterogeneity in lung cancer. Notes on the study in general: There were more appearances of ubiquitous expanded tumor TCRs in blood at resection than at follow-up.

The CDR3 contains 17 residues. Germline V CDR1 and CDR2: SGHTA, FQGTGA. The V and J ends lost 5 bases and 0 bases, in that order; junction bases with no gene match: 9. Sequencing was performed on PBMCs, taken at surgery. The sequence was collected from a male donor with early-stage non-small cell lung cancer. The chain couples TRBV7-3 to TRBJ2-1; 8 bases agree with TRBD2. The CDR3 DNA sequence: TGTGCCAGCAGCCCCCCTGAGCGGGGGAGCTCCTACAATGAGCAGTTCTTC. This translates into CASSPPERGSSYNEQFF.